This section outlines one T cell receptor beta chain sequence together with its context. These data come from a study of glioma-infiltrating T cells after dendritic cell vaccination. Generated by immunoSEQ multiplex PCR, the TCRdb table keeps only in-frame clones and is missing some. Counted here are roughly 96,000 clones, approximately 80% occurring once; the ten biggest clones make up approximately 5.9%. Germline V gene data show CDR1 as SGHTA and CDR2 as FQGTGA. CDR3 length: 15 amino acids. With 3 bases clipped from V and 4 bases from J, the junction kept 7 bases outside the gene matches. This TCR was sampled from a human donor with glioblastoma. The rearrangement uses TRBV7-3 and TRBJ2-3; 7 positions match TRBD2. The specimen was blood, collected before dendritic cell vaccination. CDR3 DNA: TGTGCCAGCAGCTTTGGCGGGAGTGGGCCAGATACGCAGTATTTT. This gives the protein CASSFGGSGPDTQYF.